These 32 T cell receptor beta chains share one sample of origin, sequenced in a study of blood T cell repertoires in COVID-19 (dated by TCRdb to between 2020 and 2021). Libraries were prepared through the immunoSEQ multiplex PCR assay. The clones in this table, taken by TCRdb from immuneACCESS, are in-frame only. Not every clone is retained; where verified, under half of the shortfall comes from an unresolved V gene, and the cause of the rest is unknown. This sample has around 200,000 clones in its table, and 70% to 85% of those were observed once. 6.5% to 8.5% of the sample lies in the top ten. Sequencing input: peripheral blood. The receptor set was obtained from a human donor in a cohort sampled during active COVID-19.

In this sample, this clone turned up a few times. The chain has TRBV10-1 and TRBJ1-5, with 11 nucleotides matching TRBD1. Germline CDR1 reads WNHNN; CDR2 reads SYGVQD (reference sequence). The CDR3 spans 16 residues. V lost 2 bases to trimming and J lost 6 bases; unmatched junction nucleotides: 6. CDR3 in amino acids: CASSEHGQGATQPQHF. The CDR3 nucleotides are TGCGCCAGCAGTGAGCACGGACAGGGGGCAACTCAGCCCCAGCATTTT.

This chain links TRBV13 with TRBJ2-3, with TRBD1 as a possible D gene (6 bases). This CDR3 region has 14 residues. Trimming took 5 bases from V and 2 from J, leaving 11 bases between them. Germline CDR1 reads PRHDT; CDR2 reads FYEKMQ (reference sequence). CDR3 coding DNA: TGTGCCAGCAGCCCCAGGGGTGTCACAGATACGCAGTATTTT. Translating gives CASSPRGVTDTQYF.

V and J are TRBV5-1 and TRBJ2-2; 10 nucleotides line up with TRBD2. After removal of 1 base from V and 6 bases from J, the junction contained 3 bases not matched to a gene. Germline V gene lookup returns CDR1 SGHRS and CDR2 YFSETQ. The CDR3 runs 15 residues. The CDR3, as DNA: TGCGCCAGCAGCTTGTTAGCGGGGGGCTCCGGGGAGCTGTTTTTT. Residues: CASSLLAGGSGELFF.

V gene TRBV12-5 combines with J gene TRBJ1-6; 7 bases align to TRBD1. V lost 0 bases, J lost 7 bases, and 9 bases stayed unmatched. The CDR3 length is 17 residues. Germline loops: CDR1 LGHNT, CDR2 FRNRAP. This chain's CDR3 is CASGLVLLTGKNSPLHF. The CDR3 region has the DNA TGTGCTAGTGGTTTGGTATTGCTGACAGGGAAGAATTCACCCCTCCACTTT.

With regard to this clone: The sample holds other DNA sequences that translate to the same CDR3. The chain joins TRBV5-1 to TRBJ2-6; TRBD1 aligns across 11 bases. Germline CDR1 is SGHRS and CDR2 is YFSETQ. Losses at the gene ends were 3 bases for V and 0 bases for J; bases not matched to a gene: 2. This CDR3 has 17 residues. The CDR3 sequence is CASSSGTGGSGANVLTF. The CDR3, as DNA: TGCGCCAGCAGCTCCGGGACAGGGGGCTCTGGGGCCAACGTCCTGACTTTC.

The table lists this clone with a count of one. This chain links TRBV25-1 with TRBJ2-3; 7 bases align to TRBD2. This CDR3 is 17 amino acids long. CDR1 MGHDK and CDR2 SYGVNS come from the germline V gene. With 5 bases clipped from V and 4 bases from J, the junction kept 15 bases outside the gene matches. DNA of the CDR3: TGTGCCAGCAGTACCAGGAGGGGTCGGGGGGAAGCAGATACGCAGTATTTT. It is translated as CASSTRRGRGEADTQYF.

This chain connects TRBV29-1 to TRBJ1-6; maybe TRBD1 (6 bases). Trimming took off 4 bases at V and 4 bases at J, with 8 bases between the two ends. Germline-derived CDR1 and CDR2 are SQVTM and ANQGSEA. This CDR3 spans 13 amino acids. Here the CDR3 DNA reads TGCAGCGTTGGACAGGAATATAATTCACCCCTCCACTTT. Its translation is CSVGQEYNSPLHF.

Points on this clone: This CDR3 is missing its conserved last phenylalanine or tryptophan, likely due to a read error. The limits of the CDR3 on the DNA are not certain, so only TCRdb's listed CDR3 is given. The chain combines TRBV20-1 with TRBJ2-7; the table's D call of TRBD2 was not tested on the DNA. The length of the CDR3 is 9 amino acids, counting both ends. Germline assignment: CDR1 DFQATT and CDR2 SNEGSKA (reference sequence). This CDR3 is CSAESVLAR.

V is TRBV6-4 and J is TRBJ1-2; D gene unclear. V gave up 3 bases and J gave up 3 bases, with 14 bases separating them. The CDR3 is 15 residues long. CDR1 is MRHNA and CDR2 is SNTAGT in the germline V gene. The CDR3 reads CASSDFQVPDYGYTF. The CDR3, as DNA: TGTGCCAGCAGTGATTTCCAGGTTCCAGACTATGGCTACACCTTC.

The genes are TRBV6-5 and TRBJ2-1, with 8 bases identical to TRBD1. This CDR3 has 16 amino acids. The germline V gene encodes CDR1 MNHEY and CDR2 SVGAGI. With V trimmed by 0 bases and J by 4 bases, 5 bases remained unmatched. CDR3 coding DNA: TGTGCCAGCAGTTACTCCGCGGGACAGGTATACAATGAGCAGTTCTTC. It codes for CASSYSAGQVYNEQFF.

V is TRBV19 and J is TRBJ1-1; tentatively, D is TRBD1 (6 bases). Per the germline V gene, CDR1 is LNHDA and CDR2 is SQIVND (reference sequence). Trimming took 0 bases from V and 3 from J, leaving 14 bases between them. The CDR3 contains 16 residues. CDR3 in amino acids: CASSIDWRRGYTEAFF. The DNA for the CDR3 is TGTGCCAGTAGTATAGATTGGCGCAGGGGTTACACTGAAGCTTTCTTT.

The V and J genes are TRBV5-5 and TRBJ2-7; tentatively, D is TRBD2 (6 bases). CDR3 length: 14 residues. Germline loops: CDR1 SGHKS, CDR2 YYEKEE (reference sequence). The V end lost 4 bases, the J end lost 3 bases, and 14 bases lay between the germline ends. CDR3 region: CASSQAGRLYEQYF. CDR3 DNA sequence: TGTGCCAGCAGCCAGGCGGGACGGCTCTACGAGCAGTACTTC.

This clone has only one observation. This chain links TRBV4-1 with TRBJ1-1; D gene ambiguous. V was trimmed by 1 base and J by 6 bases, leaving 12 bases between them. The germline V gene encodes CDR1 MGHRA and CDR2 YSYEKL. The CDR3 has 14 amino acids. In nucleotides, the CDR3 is TGCGCCAGCAGCCAAGGGGGAGGGAGGGCTGAAGCTTTCTTT. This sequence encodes CASSQGGGRAEAFF.

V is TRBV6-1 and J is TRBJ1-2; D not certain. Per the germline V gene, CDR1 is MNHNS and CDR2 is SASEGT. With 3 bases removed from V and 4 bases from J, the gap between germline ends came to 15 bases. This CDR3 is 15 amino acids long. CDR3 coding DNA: TGTGCCAGCAGTGAGGCGGCAATGAGAAGCTATGGCTACACCTTC. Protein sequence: CASSEAAMRSYGYTF.

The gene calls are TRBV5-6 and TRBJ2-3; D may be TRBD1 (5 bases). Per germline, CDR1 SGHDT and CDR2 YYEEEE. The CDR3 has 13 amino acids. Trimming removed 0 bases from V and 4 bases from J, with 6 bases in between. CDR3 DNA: TGTGCCAGCAGCTTGGTAGGGGCAGATACGCAGTATTTT. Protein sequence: CASSLVGADTQYF.

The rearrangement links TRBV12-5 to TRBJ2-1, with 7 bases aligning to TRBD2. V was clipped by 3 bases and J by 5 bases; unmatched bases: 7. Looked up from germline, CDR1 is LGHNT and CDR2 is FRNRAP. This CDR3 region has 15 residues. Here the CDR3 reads CASGFVLGGHNEQFF. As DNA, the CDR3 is TGTGCTAGTGGTTTCGTCCTGGGAGGGCACAATGAGCAGTTCTTC.

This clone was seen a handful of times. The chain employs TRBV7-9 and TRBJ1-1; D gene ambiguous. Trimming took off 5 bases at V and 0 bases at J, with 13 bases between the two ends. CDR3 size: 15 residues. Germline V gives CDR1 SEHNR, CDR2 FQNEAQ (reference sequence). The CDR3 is CASSPTGIMNTEAFF. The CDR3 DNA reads TGTGCCAGCAGCCCAACGGGGATCATGAACACTGAAGCTTTCTTT.

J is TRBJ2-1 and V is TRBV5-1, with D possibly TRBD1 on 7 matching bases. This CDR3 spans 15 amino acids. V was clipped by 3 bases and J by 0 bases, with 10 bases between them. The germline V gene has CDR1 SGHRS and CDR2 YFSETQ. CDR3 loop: CASSSGDSSYNEQFF. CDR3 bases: TGCGCCAGCAGCTCGGGGGACAGCTCCTACAATGAGCAGTTCTTC.

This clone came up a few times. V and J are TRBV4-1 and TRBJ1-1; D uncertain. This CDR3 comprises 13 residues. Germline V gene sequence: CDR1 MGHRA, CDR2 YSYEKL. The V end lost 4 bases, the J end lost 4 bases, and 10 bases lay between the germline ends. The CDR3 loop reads CASSPGLFTEAFF. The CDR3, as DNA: TGCGCCAGCAGCCCAGGCCTCTTCACTGAAGCTTTCTTT.

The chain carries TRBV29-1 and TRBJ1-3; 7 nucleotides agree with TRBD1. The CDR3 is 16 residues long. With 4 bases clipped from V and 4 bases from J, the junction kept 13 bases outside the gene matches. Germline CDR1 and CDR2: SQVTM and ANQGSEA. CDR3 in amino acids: CSVVVSKGAEGNTIYF. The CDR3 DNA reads TGCAGCGTTGTTGTCTCAAAGGGGGCGGAAGGAAACACCATATATTTT. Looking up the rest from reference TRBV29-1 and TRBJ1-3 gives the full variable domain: SAVISQKPSRDICQRGTSLTIQCQVDSQVTMMFWYRQQPGQSLTLIATANQGSEATYESGFVIDKFPISRPNLTFSTLTVSNMSPEDSSIYLCSVVVSKGAEGNTIYFGEGSWLTVV.

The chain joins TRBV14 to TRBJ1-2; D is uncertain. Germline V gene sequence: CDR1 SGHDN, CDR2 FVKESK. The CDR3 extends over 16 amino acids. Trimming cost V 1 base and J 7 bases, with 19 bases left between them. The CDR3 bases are TGTGCCAGCAGCCAAGTGGGAGCCCCTTTAGCGGGTGGCTACACCTTC. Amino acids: CASSQVGAPLAGGYTF.

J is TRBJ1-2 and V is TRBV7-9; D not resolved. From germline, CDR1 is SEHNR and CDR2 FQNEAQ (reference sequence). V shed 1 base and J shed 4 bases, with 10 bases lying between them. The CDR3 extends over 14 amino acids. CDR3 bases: TGTGCCAGCAGCTTAGGCAACAACCCCTATGGCTACACCTTC. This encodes CASSLGNNPYGYTF.

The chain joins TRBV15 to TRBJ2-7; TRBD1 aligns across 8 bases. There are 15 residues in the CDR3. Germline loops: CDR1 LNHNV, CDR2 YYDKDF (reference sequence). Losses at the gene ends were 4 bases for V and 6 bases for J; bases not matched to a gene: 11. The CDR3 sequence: CATSMGTGTGGEQYF. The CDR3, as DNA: TGTGCCACCAGCATGGGGACCGGGACAGGTGGCGAGCAGTACTTC.

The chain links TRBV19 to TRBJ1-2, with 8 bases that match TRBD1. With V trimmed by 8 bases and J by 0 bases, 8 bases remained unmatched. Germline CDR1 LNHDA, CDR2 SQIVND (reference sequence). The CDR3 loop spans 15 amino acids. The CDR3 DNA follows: TGTGCCAGTCGGACAGGGAGGTTTTCTAACTATGGCTACACCTTC. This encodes CASRTGRFSNYGYTF.

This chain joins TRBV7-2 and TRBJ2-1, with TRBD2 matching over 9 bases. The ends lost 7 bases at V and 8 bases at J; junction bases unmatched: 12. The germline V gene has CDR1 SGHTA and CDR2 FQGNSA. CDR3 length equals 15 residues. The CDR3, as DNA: TGTGCCAGCACCAACCCGCGGGGGGGAGGGGATGAGCAGTTCTTC. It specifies CASTNPRGGGDEQFF.

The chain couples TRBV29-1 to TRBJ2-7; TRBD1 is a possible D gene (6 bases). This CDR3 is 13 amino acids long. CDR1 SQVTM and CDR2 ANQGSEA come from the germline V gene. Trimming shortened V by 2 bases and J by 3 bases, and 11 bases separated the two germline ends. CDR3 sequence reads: CSVETQGFYEQYF. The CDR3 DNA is TGCAGCGTTGAAACGCAGGGGTTCTACGAGCAGTACTTC.

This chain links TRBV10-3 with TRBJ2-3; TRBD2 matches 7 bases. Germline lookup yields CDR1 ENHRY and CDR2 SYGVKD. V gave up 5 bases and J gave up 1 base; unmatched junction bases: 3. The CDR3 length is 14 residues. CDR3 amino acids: CAISSSGRTDTQYF. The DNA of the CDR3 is TGTGCCATCAGTTCTAGCGGCCGCACAGATACGCAGTATTTT.

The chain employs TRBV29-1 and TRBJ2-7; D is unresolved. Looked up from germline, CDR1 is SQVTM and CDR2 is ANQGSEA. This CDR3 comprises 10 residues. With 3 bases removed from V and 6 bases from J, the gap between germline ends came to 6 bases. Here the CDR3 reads CSVDSGEQYF. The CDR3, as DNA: TGCAGCGTTGATTCCGGCGAGCAGTACTTC.

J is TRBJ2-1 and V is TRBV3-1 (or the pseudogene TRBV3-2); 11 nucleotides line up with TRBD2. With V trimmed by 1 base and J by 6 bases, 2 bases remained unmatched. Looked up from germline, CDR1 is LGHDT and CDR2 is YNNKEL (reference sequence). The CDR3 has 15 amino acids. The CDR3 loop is CASSQGLAGGNEQFF. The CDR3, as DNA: TGTGCCAGCAGCCAAGGTCTAGCGGGGGGCAATGAGCAGTTCTTC.

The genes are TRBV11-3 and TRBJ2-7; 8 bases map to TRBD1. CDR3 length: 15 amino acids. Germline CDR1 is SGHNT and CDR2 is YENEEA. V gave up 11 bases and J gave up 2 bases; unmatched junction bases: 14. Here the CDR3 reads CAGPPDRGYPYEQYF. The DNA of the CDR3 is TGTGCCGGACCTCCCGACAGGGGATATCCCTACGAGCAGTACTTC.

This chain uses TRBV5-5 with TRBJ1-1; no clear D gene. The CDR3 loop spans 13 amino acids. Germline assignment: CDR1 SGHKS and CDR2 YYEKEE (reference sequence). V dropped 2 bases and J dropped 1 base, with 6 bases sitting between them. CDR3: CASSFGRNTEAFF. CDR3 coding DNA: TGTGCCAGCAGCTTTGGGAGGAACACTGAAGCTTTCTTT.

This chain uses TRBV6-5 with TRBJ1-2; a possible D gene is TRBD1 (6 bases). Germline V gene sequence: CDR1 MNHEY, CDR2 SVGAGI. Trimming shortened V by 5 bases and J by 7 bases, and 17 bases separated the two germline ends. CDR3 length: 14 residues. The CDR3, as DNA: TGTGCCAGCAGTCCCACCACAGGGTTGGGTGGCTACACCTTC. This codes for CASSPTTGLGGYTF.